Listed below are T cell receptor beta chains from one sample, sequenced in a study of blood T cell repertoires in COVID-19. Using immunoSEQ multiplex PCR, the repertoire was profiled, and TCRdb retains in-frame clones only, with some absent. The sample lists about 190,000 clones; 84% were seen once. The sample was PBMCs or T cells enriched from blood (not recorded which). The source of these receptors is a woman aged 25-40 years who had been exposed to COVID-19. Both conserved end residues are part of each CDR3. The D gene is left open where the match is weak. Size tells how often a clone was seen (once, few, many) or the class of an expanded clone, and some rows leave it out.

j_gene	v_gene	d_gene	abundance	CDR3nt	CDR3aa
TRBJ1-5	TRBV4-1	-	-	TGCGCCAGCAGCCCTGGACACGCCAATCAGCCCCAGCATTTT	CASSPGHANQPQHF
TRBJ1-5	TRBV10-3	-	few	TGTGCCATCAGTTCCTCGGAGGGGGGGGCTGAGAATCAGCCCCAGCATTTT	CAISSSEGGAENQPQHF
TRBJ1-2	TRBV11-2	-	-	TGTGCCAGCAGCTTAGCATCCCCGGGATCCCCCACCTTC	CASSLASPGSPTF
TRBJ1-2	TRBV6-4	TRBD1	-	TGTGCCAGCAGTGACCCCTCCCTTCCGACAGGGGTTGACTATGGCTACACCTTC	CASSDPSLPTGVDYGYTF
TRBJ2-2	TRBV9	TRBD2	-	TGTGCCAGCAACCGTAGGGGGGGACTAGCGGGGCCACACACAATGGCCGGGGAGCTGTTTTTT	CASNRRGGLAGPHTMAGELFF
TRBJ2-1	TRBV6-6	-	once	TGTGCCAGCAGTACCGGACTTAAGGATGAGCAGTTCTTC	CASSTGLKDEQFF
TRBJ2-3	TRBV20-1	-	once	TGCAGTGCTAGATTCGCGGATACGCAGTATTTT	CSARFADTQYF
TRBJ2-2	TRBV5-4	-	once	TGTGCCAGCAGCGTTACTCCCCAGAACACCGGGGAGCTGTTTTTT	CASSVTPQNTGELFF
TRBJ1-1	TRBV10-3	-	-	TGTGCCATCAGGTCAGACACCTCGAACACTGAAGCTTTCTTT	CAIRSDTSNTEAFF
TRBJ1-5	TRBV12-3/TRBV12-4	-	-	TGTGCCAGCAGTCCCGGACAGAATCAGCCCCAGCATTTT	CASSPGQNQPQHF
TRBJ2-7	TRBV7-2	TRBD2	-	TGTGCCAGCAGCATTACCTCCGGGGGGTACTCCCCCTACGAGCAGTACTTC	CASSITSGGYSPYEQYF
TRBJ2-1	TRBV5-4	TRBD2	-	TGTGCCAGCAGCAAAGGGAAACTAGCGGGGGTCGTCTACAATGAGCAGTTCTTC	CASSKGKLAGVVYNEQFF
TRBJ1-1	TRBV9	-	-	TGTGCCAGCAGCGCTATATTAGGGGTGGGGAACACTGAAGCTTTCTTT	CASSAILGVGNTEAFF
TRBJ1-1	TRBV19	-	-	TGTGCCAGTAGTATAGATGAGGGCAGTGAAGCTTTCTTT	CASSIDEGSEAFF
TRBJ2-2	TRBV6-4	-	-	TGTGCCAGCAGTGACGGGGGCTTCTCCGGGGAGCTGTTTTTT	CASSDGGFSGELFF
TRBJ2-7	TRBV4-1	-	-	TGCGCCAGCAGCCAAGGGAGACAGTACTTC	CASSQGRQYF
TRBJ2-1	TRBV9	-	-	TGTGCCAGCAGCGTAGTAGACAGCTACAATGAGCAGTTCTTC	CASSVVDSYNEQFF
TRBJ1-3	TRBV19	TRBD1	-	TGTGCCAGTAGCATGGACAGGGAGTCTGGAAACACCATATATTTT	CASSMDRESGNTIYF
TRBJ1-1	TRBV9	-	-	TGTGCCAGCAGCCGTTTTACCCCGGGGAACACTGAAGCTTTCTTT	CASSRFTPGNTEAFF
TRBJ1-1	TRBV4-1	-	-	TGCGCCAGCAGCCAAGGACTAGGGAACACTGAAGCTTTCTTT	CASSQGLGNTEAFF
TRBJ2-1	TRBV9	-	-	TGTGCCAGCAGCGTAGCCGCCCTCGCCAGCTACAATGAGCAGTTCTTC	CASSVAALASYNEQFF
TRBJ1-1	TRBV5-5	-	-	TGTGCCAGCACCCCCTCGTCGTCGGTTGAAAATGAAGCTTTCTTT	CASTPSSSVENEAFF
TRBJ2-7	TRBV4-3	-	-	TGCGCCAGCAGCCAAGATCGTTGGACACCCGAGCAGTACTTC	CASSQDRWTPEQYF
TRBJ2-1	TRBV9	-	-	TGTGCCCGCGGGGGCGGGGGCTCCTACAATGAGCAGTTCTTC	CARGGGGSYNEQFF
TRBJ2-1	TRBV5-5	-	-	TGTGCCAGCAGCTTCGTTGCGATCTACAATGAGCAGTTCTTC	CASSFVAIYNEQFF
TRBJ1-6	TRBV3-1/TRBV3-2	TRBD1	few	TGTGCCAGCAGCCGGACAGGTAATTCACCCCTCCACTTT	CASSRTGNSPLHF
TRBJ1-5	TRBV29-1	TRBD1	-	TGCAGCGTAACCACAGGGGGCGGACAGCCCCAGCATTTT	CSVTTGGGQPQHF
TRBJ2-1	TRBV6-6	-	-	TGTGCCAGCACCCAGTCGGGGGGCCTCTACAATGAGCAGTTCTTC	CASTQSGGLYNEQFF
TRBJ2-7	TRBV18	TRBD2	few	TGTGCCAGCTCACCGGCGGCGGGGGCCTACGAGCAGTACTTC	CASSPAAGAYEQYF
TRBJ2-1	TRBV6-4	-	-	TGTGCCAGCAGGGCCACTGAGCAGTTCTTC	CASRATEQFF
TRBJ2-7	TRBV7-2	TRBD1	-	TGTGCCAGCAGCTTAGTTGCTGGGACAGGGTACTACGAGCAGTACTTC	CASSLVAGTGYYEQYF
TRBJ1-1	TRBV29-1	TRBD1	-	TGCAGCGAGAGACAGGGGAGCGCCACTGAAGCTTTCTTT	CSERQGSATEAFF
TRBJ1-5	TRBV9	TRBD1	-	TGTGCCAGCAGCAAAGGACAGGGGGCTAGTCAGCCCCAGCATTTT	CASSKGQGASQPQHF
TRBJ1-6	TRBV2	TRBD1	-	TGTGCCAGCAGTATTACAGGGGGCTCTTCACCCCTCCACTTT	CASSITGGSSPLHF
TRBJ1-1	TRBV28	TRBD1	once	TGTGCCAGCAGGGAAAACAGGGGTACGAACACTGAAGCTTTCTTT	CASRENRGTNTEAFF
TRBJ2-7	TRBV4-1	TRBD2	-	TGCGCCAGCAGCCTTAGGACTAGCGGGGCCTACGAGCAGTACTTC	CASSLRTSGAYEQYF
TRBJ2-4	TRBV19	TRBD2	many	TGTGCCAGTAGTACAGGACTAGGACAGTACTTC	CASSTGLGQYF
TRBJ2-3	TRBV9	TRBD2	-	TGTGCCAGCAGCGTACGGACTAGCGGGGGATTCCCGCCAGATACGCAGTATTTT	CASSVRTSGGFPPDTQYF
TRBJ1-2	TRBV3-1/TRBV3-2	-	-	TGTGCCAGCAGCCAAGGTTTCAGGGAGGTCTATGGCTACACCTTC	CASSQGFREVYGYTF
TRBJ2-5	TRBV7-7	TRBD1	-	TGTGCTAGCAGCTCAAACTTTGGGACAGGGGGCTTGGAGACCCAGTACTTC	CASSSNFGTGGLETQYF
TRBJ2-2	TRBV20-1	-	-	TGCAGTGCATACTACGGGGAGCTGTTTTTT	CSAYYGELFF
TRBJ1-5	TRBV3-1/TRBV3-2	TRBD1	-	TGTGCCAGCAGCCGAAACAGGGGGTACGATCAGCCCCAGCATTTT	CASSRNRGYDQPQHF
TRBJ1-2	TRBV5-4	-	-	TGTGCCAGCAGCTTGGGACAGAACTATGGCTACACCTTC	CASSLGQNYGYTF
TRBJ2-2	TRBV7-2	-	once	TGTGCCAGCAGCTTTTTAAAAGGGGACACCGGGGAGCTGTTTTTT	CASSFLKGDTGELFF
TRBJ1-2	TRBV27	-	-	TGTGCCAGCAGTCCACTTAATTCGGGGGGGGCCTGGTTAGGCTACACCTTC	CASSPLNSGGAWLGYTF
TRBJ1-1	TRBV30	TRBD1	-	TGTGCCTGGAGTCCAGGGACAGGGACTGAAGCTTTCTTT	CAWSPGTGTEAFF